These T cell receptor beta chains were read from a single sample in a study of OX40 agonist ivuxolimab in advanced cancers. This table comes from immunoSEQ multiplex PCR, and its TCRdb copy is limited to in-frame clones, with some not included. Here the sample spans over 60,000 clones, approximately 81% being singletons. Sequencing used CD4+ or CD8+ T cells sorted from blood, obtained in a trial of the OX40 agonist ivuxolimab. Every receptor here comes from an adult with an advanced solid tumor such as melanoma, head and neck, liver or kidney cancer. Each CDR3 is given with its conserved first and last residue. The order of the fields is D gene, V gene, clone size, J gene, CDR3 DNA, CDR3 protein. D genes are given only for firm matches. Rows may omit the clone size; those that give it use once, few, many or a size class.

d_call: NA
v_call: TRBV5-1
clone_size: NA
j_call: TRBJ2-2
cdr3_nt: TGCGCCAGCAGCTTGGAGGTGCACACCGGGGAGCTGTTTTTT
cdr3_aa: CASSLEVHTGELFF

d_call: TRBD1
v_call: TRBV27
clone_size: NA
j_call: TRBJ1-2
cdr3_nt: TGTGCCAGCAGTCCGGGGGACAGGGGACGCTATGGCTACACCTTC
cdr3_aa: CASSPGDRGRYGYTF

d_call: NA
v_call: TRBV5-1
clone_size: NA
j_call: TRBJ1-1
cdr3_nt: TGCGCCAGCAGCTCATTAGTTATGAACACTGAAGCTTTCTTT
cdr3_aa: CASSSLVMNTEAFF

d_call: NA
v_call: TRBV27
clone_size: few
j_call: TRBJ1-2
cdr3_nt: TGTGCCAGCAGTACTGCCGGGACGGACTATGGCTACACCTTC
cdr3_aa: CASSTAGTDYGYTF

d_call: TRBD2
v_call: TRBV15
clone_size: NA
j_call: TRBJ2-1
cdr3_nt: TGTGCCACCAGCTTTAGCGGGAGTCAGTTCTTC
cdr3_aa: CATSFSGSQFF

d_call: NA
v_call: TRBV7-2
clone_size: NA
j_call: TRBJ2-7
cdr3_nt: TGTGCCAGCAGCTTAGAAGACCTCTACGAGCAGTACTTC
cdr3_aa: CASSLEDLYEQYF

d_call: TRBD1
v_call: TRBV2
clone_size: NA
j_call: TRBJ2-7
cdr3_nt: TGTGCCAGCACTCAGGACAGGGCCTACGAGCAGTACTTC
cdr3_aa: CASTQDRAYEQYF

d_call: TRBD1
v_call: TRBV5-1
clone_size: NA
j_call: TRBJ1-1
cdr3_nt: TGCGCCAGCAGCTTTGGGACAGGGGGCGTGAACACTGAAGCTTTCTTT
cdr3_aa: CASSFGTGGVNTEAFF

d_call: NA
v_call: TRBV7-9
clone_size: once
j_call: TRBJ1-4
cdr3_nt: TGTGCCAGCAGCGTGGGTCGAGAGGTCGAAAAACTGTTTTTT
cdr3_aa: CASSVGREVEKLFF

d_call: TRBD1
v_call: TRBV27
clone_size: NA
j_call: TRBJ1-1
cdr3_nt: TGTGCCAGCAGTTTCAGACAGGGGGCTTACCATGAAGCTTTCTTT
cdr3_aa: CASSFRQGAYHEAFF

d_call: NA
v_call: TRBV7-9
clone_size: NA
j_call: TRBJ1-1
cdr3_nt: TGTGCCAGCAGCCCGGGGTGGCCGAACACTGAAGCTTTCTTT
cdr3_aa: CASSPGWPNTEAFF

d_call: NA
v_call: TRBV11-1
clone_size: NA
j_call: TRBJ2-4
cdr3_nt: TGTGCCAGCAGCCCGGGAGCCGGCATTCAGTACTTC
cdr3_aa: CASSPGAGIQYF

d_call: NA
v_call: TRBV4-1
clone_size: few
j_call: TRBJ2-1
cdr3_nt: TGCGCCAGCAGCCAAGAGGGGCGGGGAAATGAGCAGTTCTTC
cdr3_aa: CASSQEGRGNEQFF

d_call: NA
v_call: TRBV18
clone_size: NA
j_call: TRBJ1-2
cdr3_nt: TGTGCCAGCTCACCCCCTCAGGGTCCGGGCTACACCTTC
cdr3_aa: CASSPPQGPGYTF

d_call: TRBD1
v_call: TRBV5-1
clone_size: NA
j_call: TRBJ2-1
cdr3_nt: TGCGCCAGCAGCCGGGACAGTATTTACAATGAGCAGTTCTTC
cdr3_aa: CASSRDSIYNEQFF

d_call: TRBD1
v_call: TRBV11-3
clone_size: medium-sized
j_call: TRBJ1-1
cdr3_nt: TGTGCCAGCAGAGCGACAGGGATGAACACTGAAGCTTTCTTT
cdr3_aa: CASRATGMNTEAFF

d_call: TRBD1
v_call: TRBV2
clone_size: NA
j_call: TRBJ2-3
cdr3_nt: TGTGCCAGCAGCTTGACAGGGGGAGGAGGAGATACGCAGTATTTT
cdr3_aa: CASSLTGGGGDTQYF

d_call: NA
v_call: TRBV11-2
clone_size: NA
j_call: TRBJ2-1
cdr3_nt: TGTGCCAGCGGAAAAGGGGGGTTGAACGGTTACAATGAGCAGTTCTTC
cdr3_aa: CASGKGGLNGYNEQFF

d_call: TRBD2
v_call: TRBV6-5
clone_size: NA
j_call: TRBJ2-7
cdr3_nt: TGTGCCAGCAGTAGGGAAGCGGGAGAAGGATACGAGCAGTACTTC
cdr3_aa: CASSREAGEGYEQYF

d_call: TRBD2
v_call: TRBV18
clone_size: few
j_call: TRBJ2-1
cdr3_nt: TGTGCCAGCTCACTATCTCTAGCGGGAGAAAATGAGCAGTTCTTC
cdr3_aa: CASSLSLAGENEQFF

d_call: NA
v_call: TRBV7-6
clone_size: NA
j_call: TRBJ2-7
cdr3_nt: TGTGCCAGCAGCCTCTGGGGGACCTCCTACGAGCAGTACTTC
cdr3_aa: CASSLWGTSYEQYF

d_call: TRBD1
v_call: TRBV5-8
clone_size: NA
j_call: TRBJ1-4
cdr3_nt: TGTGCCAGCAGCACGGGGACAGGGGGAGCGGAAAAACTGTTTTTT
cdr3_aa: CASSTGTGGAEKLFF

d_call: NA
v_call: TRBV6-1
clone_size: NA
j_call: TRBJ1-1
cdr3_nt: TGTGCCAGCAGTGAAAGGGGTAGGACTGAAGCTTTCTTT
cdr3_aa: CASSERGRTEAFF

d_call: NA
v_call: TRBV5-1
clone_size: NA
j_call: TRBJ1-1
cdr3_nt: TGCGCCAGCAGCGGACAGAGCATGAACACTGAAGCTTTCTTT
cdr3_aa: CASSGQSMNTEAFF

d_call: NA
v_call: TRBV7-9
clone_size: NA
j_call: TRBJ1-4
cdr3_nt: TGTGCCAGCAGTCCTATTTGGGGTAATGAAAAACTGTTTTTT
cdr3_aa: CASSPIWGNEKLFF

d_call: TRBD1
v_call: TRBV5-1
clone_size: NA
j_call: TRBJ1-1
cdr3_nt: TGCGCCAGCACGGCAGGGGGCTTCACTGAAGCTTTCTTT
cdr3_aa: CASTAGGFTEAFF

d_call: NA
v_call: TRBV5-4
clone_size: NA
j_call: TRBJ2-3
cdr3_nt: TGTGCCAGCAGCTTGAGGGGGACAGATACGCAGTATTTT
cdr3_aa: CASSLRGTDTQYF

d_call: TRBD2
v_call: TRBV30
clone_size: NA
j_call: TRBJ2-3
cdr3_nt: TGTGCCTGGAGGGGAGGACTAGCGGGAGGCACAGATACGCAGTATTTT
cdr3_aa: CAWRGGLAGGTDTQYF

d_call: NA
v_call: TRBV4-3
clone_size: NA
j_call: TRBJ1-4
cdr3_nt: TGCGCCAGCAGCCAGCGGGGGGTCCGCCCCGCGGAAAAACTGTTTTTT
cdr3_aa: CASSQRGVRPAEKLFF

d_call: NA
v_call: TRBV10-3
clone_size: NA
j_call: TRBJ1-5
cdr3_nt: TGTGCCATCAGTGCCGATGGCAATCAGCCCCAGCATTTT
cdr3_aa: CAISADGNQPQHF

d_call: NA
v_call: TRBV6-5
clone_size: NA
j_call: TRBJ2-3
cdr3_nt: TGTGCCAGCAGTTGGCAGAGTGGGGCAGATACGCAGTATTTT
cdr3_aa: CASSWQSGADTQYF

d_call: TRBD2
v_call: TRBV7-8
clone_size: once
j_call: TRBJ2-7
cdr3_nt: TGTGCCAGCAGCTACGGACTAGCGGGTCTCTACGAGCAGTACTTC
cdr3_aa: CASSYGLAGLYEQYF

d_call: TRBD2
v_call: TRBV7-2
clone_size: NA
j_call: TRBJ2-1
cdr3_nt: TGTGCCAGCAGCCCTAGCGGGACCAGGTCGTATGAGCAGTTCTTC
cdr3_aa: CASSPSGTRSYEQFF

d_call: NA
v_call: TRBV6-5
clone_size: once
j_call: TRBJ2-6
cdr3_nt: TGTGCCAGCAGGTCCCCAGGGGCCAACGTCCTGACTTTC
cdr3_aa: CASRSPGANVLTF

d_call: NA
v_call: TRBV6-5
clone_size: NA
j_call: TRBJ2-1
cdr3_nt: TGTGCCAGCAGTTTAGTGGGATCGGGATGGGGTGAGCAGTTCTTC
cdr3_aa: CASSLVGSGWGEQFF

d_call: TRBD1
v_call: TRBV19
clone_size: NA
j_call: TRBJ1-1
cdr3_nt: TGTGCCAGTATCCTCTTCGACAGGGGTACCACTGAAGCTTTCTTT
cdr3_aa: CASILFDRGTTEAFF

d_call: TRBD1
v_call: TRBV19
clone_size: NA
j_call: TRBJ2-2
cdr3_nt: TGTGCCAGTAGTATTAATATGAGGGGGCGCGTCGGGGAGCTGTTTTTT
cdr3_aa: CASSINMRGRVGELFF

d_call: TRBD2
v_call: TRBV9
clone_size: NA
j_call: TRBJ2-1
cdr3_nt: TGTGCCAGCAGCATACTAGCGGGAGTACCCAATGAGCAGTTCTTC
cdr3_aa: CASSILAGVPNEQFF

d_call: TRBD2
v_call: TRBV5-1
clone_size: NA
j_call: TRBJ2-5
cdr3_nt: TGCGCCAGCAGCTTTGCCCTGGGACTAGCGGCACAAGAGACCCAGTACTTC
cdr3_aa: CASSFALGLAAQETQYF

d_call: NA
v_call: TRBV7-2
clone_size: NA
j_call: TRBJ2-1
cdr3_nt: TGTGCCAGCAGCTTAAGGACTGTCAATGAGCAGTTCTTC
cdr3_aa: CASSLRTVNEQFF

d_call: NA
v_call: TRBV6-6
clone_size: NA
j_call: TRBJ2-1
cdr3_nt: TGTGCCAGCAGTTACTCACCGGGAGCCTACAATGAGCAGTTCTTC
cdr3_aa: CASSYSPGAYNEQFF

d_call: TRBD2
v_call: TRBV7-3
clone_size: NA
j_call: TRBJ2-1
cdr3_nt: TGTGCCAGCAGCCCGGGACTAGCGGGATTGAATGAGCAGTTCTTC
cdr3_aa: CASSPGLAGLNEQFF

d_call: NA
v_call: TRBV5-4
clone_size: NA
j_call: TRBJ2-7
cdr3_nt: TGTGCCAGCAGCTCTCGGGCTAGCTTTCCCTACGAGCAGTACTTC
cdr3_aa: CASSSRASFPYEQYF

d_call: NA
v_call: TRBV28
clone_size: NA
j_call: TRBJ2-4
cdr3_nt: TGTGCCAGCAGTTTAATGAAGGTAGCCAAAAACATTCAGTACTTC
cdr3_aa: CASSLMKVAKNIQYF

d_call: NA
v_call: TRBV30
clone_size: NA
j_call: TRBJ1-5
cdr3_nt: TGTGCCTGGAGTGTAACTCCTGATCAGCCCCAGCATTTT
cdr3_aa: CAWSVTPDQPQHF

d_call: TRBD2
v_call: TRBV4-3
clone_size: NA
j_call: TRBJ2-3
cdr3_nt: TGCGCCAGCAGGAGGTCGGCTAGCGGGAGTTACGATACGCAGTATTTT
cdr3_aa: CASRRSASGSYDTQYF

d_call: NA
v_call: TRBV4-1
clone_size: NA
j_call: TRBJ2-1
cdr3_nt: TGCGCCAGCAGCCAAGAAACGGCGGGCTACAATGAGCAGTTCTTC
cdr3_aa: CASSQETAGYNEQFF